These 3 T cell receptor beta chains share one sample of origin, sequenced in a study of cytomegalovirus exposure and HLA in healthy donors. The repertoire was sequenced with immunoSEQ multiplex PCR; TCRdb's copy has only in-frame clones and lacks some. Here the sample spans about 140,000 clones, roughly 88% being singletons. The specimen sequenced was PBMCs. The receptors originated from a woman aged 18-30 years in good health and CMV-seropositive.

DNA of the CDR3: TGCAGCGTTGGTAGCGGGGGGTACCAAGAGACCCAGTACTTC. This sequence encodes CSVGSGGYQETQYF. The genes are TRBV29-1 and TRBJ2-5; 10 positions match TRBD2. The CDR3 has 14 amino acids. Germline V gene data show CDR1 as SQVTM and CDR2 as ANQGSEA. V lost 4 bases and J lost 0; bases outside the gene matches: 2.

This clone was counted once. The gene calls are TRBV4-2 and TRBJ2-3; 8 bases align to TRBD2. Trimming at V came to 1 base and at J to 2 bases, leaving 8 bases not matched to a gene. The germline V gene has CDR1 LGHNA and CDR2 YNFKEQ. The CDR3 sequence is 17 residues long. This chain's CDR3 is CASSQVGGGPTTDTQYF. CDR3 nucleotides: TGTGCCAGCAGCCAAGTCGGCGGGGGGCCGACCACAGATACGCAGTATTTT.

V and J are TRBV20-1 and TRBJ1-3; no clear D gene. Germline CDR1 and CDR2: DFQATT and SNEGSKA (reference sequence). Trimming took off 7 bases at V and 8 bases at J, with 9 bases between the two ends. This CDR3 is built from 10 residues. CDR3 loop: CSVQRHTIYF. CDR3 bases: TGCAGTGTCCAGCGGCACACCATATATTTT.